Below are 27 T cell receptor beta chains sequenced from a single sample in a study of control samples from healthy donors and cancer patients (dated by TCRdb to between 2020 and 2021). The library was built by means of the immunoSEQ multiplex PCR assay. TCRdb holds this immuneACCESS table with in-frame rearrangements only. Some clones are missing; in checked studies, unresolved V genes explain under half, and the rest has no known cause. This sample comprises 200,000 or so clones, roughly 94% of them detected only once. 1.5% of the sample lies in the top ten. Sample: blood. These receptors all come from a man aged 45 to 65 in good health.

This chain joins TRBV18 and TRBJ2-5; D possibly corresponds to TRBD1 (5 bases). Trimming left V 3 bases short and J 2 bases short, with 13 bases between. CDR3 size: 15 residues. Germline V lookup: CDR1 KGHSH, CDR2 LQKENI. CDR3: CASSPFVGAQETQYF. The CDR3 DNA sequence: TGTGCCAGCTCACCTTTTGTTGGGGCTCAAGAGACCCAGTACTTC.

In this sample, this clone turned up once. The rearrangement links TRBV27 to TRBJ2-1; D not resolved. V lost 6 bases and J lost 6, with 18 bases in between. This CDR3 spans 15 amino acids. The germline V gene encodes CDR1 MNHEY and CDR2 SMNVEV (reference sequence). The CDR3 sequence: CASRMGSWGANEQFF. CDR3 DNA sequence: TGTGCCAGCAGGATGGGGTCCTGGGGTGCCAATGAGCAGTTCTTC.

This rearrangement joins TRBV4-1 to TRBJ2-7; 9 nucleotides line up with TRBD2. Losses at the gene ends were 2 bases for V and 3 bases for J; bases not matched to a gene: 17. The CDR3 runs to 19 residues. CDR1 and CDR2 from the germline V gene are MGHRA and YSYEKL. The CDR3 sequence: CASSQLLEVVVAGDYEQYF. In DNA form, the CDR3 reads TGCGCCAGCAGCCAATTACTGGAGGTGGTGGTAGCGGGGGACTACGAGCAGTACTTC.

The chain has TRBV5-1 and TRBJ2-7; D not resolved. The germline V gene encodes CDR1 SGHRS and CDR2 YFSETQ. The V end lost 3 bases, the J end lost 5 bases, and 9 bases lay between the germline ends. CDR3 length equals 12 residues. CDR3 sequence: CASSCDRHEQYV. DNA for the CDR3: TGCGCCAGCAGCTGCGATCGACACGAGCAGTACGTC.

The chain recombines TRBV5-1 with TRBJ2-3; TRBD1 is a possible D gene (7 bases). The CDR3 spans 18 residues. Between the trimmed V and J ends, which lost 4 bases and 0 bases, there was a span of 21 bases. CDR1 and CDR2 from the germline V gene are SGHRS and YFSETQ. Here the CDR3 DNA reads TGCGCCAGCAGCCTAGGGGGGACAGTAGGATCTAGCACAGATACGCAGTATTTT. It encodes CASSLGGTVGSSTDTQYF.

V is TRBV28 and J is TRBJ2-7; possibly TRBD1 for D (6 bases). Trimming left V 7 bases short and J 10 bases short, with 20 bases between. This CDR3 has 13 residues. Germline assignment: CDR1 MDHEN and CDR2 SYDVKM. CDR3 region: CASTNPGQTDQYF. DNA for the CDR3: TGTGCCAGCACCAACCCGGGACAAACGGACCAGTACTTC.

The rearrangement uses TRBV28 and TRBJ1-5; D might be TRBD1 (6 bases). The germline gives CDR1 MDHEN, CDR2 SYDVKM. This CDR3 has 15 residues. Trimming left V 4 bases short and J 4 bases short, with 14 bases between. CDR3 in DNA: TGTGCCAGCAGTTCCCCCCAGGGGCCTAATCAGCCCCAGCATTTT. It codes for CASSSPQGPNQPQHF.

This chain uses TRBV2 with TRBJ2-1, with D possibly matching TRBD2 (6 bases). Trimming took off 5 bases at V and 9 bases at J, with 14 bases between the two ends. The CDR3 is made up of 13 amino acids. The germline gives CDR1 SNHLY, CDR2 FYNNEI. CDR3 nucleotides: TGTGCCAGCAGTTCCCGGTCGGGGGTTGAGCAGTTCTTC. It specifies CASSSRSGVEQFF.

V and J are TRBV29-1 and TRBJ2-4; 8 nucleotides align to TRBD2. V shed 4 bases, J shed 0 bases, and the junction held 17 bases outside the gene matches. CDR1 is SQVTM, CDR2 ANQGSEA, per germline. This CDR3 region has 19 residues. CDR3 amino acids: CSVVGGGGRQALAKNIQYF. The CDR3 bases are TGCAGCGTTGTCGGGGGCGGGGGGAGACAAGCCCTAGCCAAAAACATTCAGTACTTC.

The chain uses TRBV18 and TRBJ1-5, with a tentative D call TRBD1 (6 bases). CDR3 length: 17 residues. V was cut by 2 bases and J by 0 bases, with 14 bases left in between. Germline V gene lookup returns CDR1 KGHSH and CDR2 LQKENI. CDR3 DNA: TGTGCCAGCTCACCAACCTCCGGGACAAATAGCAATCAGCCCCAGCATTTT. Its translation is CASSPTSGTNSNQPQHF.

Only one count was recorded for this clone. This chain connects TRBV19 to TRBJ1-5, with TRBD1 matching 7 bases. The length of the CDR3 is 16 residues. Trimming at V came to 1 base and at J to 1 base, leaving 4 bases not matched to a gene. The germline V gene has CDR1 LNHDA and CDR2 SQIVND (reference sequence). This chain's CDR3 is CASSIGSGGSNQPQHF. CDR3 DNA: TGTGCCAGTAGTATAGGTTCAGGGGGAAGCAATCAGCCCCAGCATTTT.

This rearrangement joins TRBV7-2 to TRBJ2-3; D is perhaps TRBD1 (10 bases). This CDR3 is built from 19 residues. The germline V gene encodes CDR1 SGHTA and CDR2 FQGNSA. V dropped 1 base and J dropped 4 bases, with 24 bases sitting between them. The DNA for the CDR3 is TGTGCCAGCAGCTTAGTGGGACAGGGGTATAGCGGGGGTTCAGATACGCAGTATTTT. Its protein is CASSLVGQGYSGGSDTQYF.

The CDR3 region has the DNA TGTGCCAGCAGTGAAGGTCCAGGCCGTACCTATGGCTACACCTTC. This codes for CASSEGPGRTYGYTF. V is TRBV6-1 and J is TRBJ1-2; no firm D call. V lost 1 base and J 4 bases, leaving 13 bases between the germline ends. CDR1 is MNHNS and CDR2 is SASEGT in the germline V gene. The CDR3 spans 15 residues.

This clone has a single count. This chain connects TRBV9 to TRBJ2-3, with D perhaps matching TRBD2 (6 bases). With 5 bases removed from V and 3 bases from J, the gap between germline ends came to 16 bases. The CDR3 length is 15 residues. Germline loops: CDR1 SGDLS, CDR2 YYNGEE. CDR3 residues: CASRSSGVLTDTQYF. The CDR3 coding sequence is TGTGCCAGCAGGTCATCGGGGGTTCTTACAGATACGCAGTATTTT.

The chain recombines TRBV24-1 with TRBJ1-2; D call uncertain. Trimming cost V 4 bases and J 5 bases, with 16 bases left between them. CDR1 and CDR2 (germline): KGHDR, SFDVKD. The CDR3 consists of 15 residues. DNA of the CDR3: TGTGCCACCAGTGACCCCTCTCGAGGAGATTATGGCTACACCTTC. It codes for CATSDPSRGDYGYTF.

The rearrangement joins TRBV28 to TRBJ1-2; 10 bases are a match to TRBD1. Germline CDR1 is MDHEN and CDR2 is SYDVKM. This CDR3 contains 15 residues. With V trimmed by 6 bases and J by 8 bases, 12 bases remained unmatched. CDR3 nucleotides: TGTGCCAGCAGCACTCCGGGACAGGGGCCCGGGGGCTACACCTTC. This translates into CASSTPGQGPGGYTF.

This clone was detected only once. The rearrangement joins TRBV3-1 (or the pseudogene TRBV3-2) to TRBJ2-2; D tentatively fits TRBD1 or TRBD2 (5 bases each). Germline V gives CDR1 LGHDT, CDR2 YNNKEL (reference sequence). The CDR3 has 15 residues. V lost 4 bases and J 0 bases, leaving 9 bases between the germline ends. CDR3 nucleotide sequence: TGTGCCAGCAGCCCCGGGACGGCGAACACCGGGGAGCTGTTTTTT. Protein product: CASSPGTANTGELFF.

The chain recombines TRBV11-2 with TRBJ2-5; TRBD2 matches at 12 bases. Germline CDR1 and CDR2: SGHAT and FQNNGV. V was pared by 1 base and J by 2 bases, with 11 bases of the junction left unmatched. CDR3 size: 19 residues. CDR3 bases: TGTGCCAGCAGCTTAGCTGTCGGGCTAGCGGGGGGGACACAAGAGACCCAGTACTTC. Translated, it gives CASSLAVGLAGGTQETQYF. Looking up the rest from reference TRBV11-2 and TRBJ2-5 gives the full variable domain: EAGVAQSPRYKIIEKRQSVAFWCNPISGHATLYWYQQILGQGPKLLIQFQNNGVVDDSQLPKDRFSAERLKGVDSTLKIQPAKLEDSAVYLCASSLAVGLAGGTQETQYFGPGTRLLVL.

The rearrangement uses TRBV7-9 and TRBJ1-5, with D possibly being TRBD1 (6 bases). The V end lost 1 base, the J end lost 4 bases, and 8 bases lay between the germline ends. Germline CDR1 is SEHNR and CDR2 is FQNEAQ (reference sequence). CDR3 length equals 14 residues. CDR3 sequence: CASSLVGANQPQHF. The CDR3 DNA reads as TGTGCCAGCAGCTTAGTGGGGGCGAATCAGCCCCAGCATTTT.

The V call is TRBV10-3, the J call TRBJ2-2; 10 bases are a match to TRBD1. Germline V gene lookup returns CDR1 ENHRY and CDR2 SYGVKD. Trimming removed 3 bases from V and 4 bases from J; junction bases left unmatched: 11. The CDR3 contains 18 residues. The CDR3 loop is CAISDRGQGLVPTGELFF. CDR3 nucleotides: TGTGCCATCAGTGATAGGGGACAGGGGCTCGTTCCCACCGGGGAGCTGTTTTTT.

The rearrangement joins TRBV10-2 to TRBJ1-1, with unresolved D. This CDR3 has 14 residues. V lost 6 bases to trimming and J lost 3 bases, with 14 bases between them. The germline V gene encodes CDR1 WSHSY and CDR2 SAAADI. The DNA for the CDR3 is TGCGCCAGCAGAGCCACAAAGGATTACACTGAAGCTTTCTTT. Translating gives CASRATKDYTEAFF.

Details on this clone: Different DNA sequences within this sample yield the same CDR3. The chain's CDR3 is CASSQAGETQYF. The CDR3 DNA reads as TGTGCCAGCAGCCAAGCAGGGGAGACCCAGTACTTC. The chain links TRBV3-1 (or the pseudogene TRBV3-2) to TRBJ2-5; D may be TRBD1 (5 bases). Germline-derived CDR1 and CDR2 are LGHDT and YNNKEL (reference sequence). CDR3 length: 12 amino acids. Trimming cost V 1 base and J 5 bases, with 5 bases left between them.

The V gene is TRBV5-1, the J gene TRBJ2-1; no definite D call. The germline gives CDR1 SGHRS, CDR2 YFSETQ. This CDR3 spans 14 amino acids. Trimming took off 0 bases at V and 3 bases at J, with 7 bases between the two ends. The CDR3 DNA is TGCGCCAGCAGCTTGGGGCAGGTCTACAATGAGCAGTTCTTC. Protein: CASSLGQVYNEQFF.

The chain is built from TRBV5-1 and TRBJ2-3; TRBD1 matches 10 bases. Trimming at V came to 4 bases and at J to 6 bases, leaving 11 bases not matched to a gene. From germline, CDR1 is SGHRS and CDR2 YFSETQ. This CDR3 is 16 amino acids long. The CDR3 DNA follows: TGCGCCAGCAGCCCCGGGACAGGGGTGAAGGGGGATACGCAGTATTTT. This sequence encodes CASSPGTGVKGDTQYF.

The V and J genes are TRBV13 and TRBJ2-7, with 11 positions matching TRBD1. CDR3 length: 15 residues. Germline values: CDR1 PRHDT, CDR2 FYEKMQ (reference sequence). Trimming cost V 4 bases and J 3 bases; bases outside gene matches: 5. The CDR3 spells CASSSSGTGGYEQYF. As DNA, the CDR3 is TGTGCCAGCAGCTCCTCCGGGACAGGGGGCTACGAGCAGTACTTC.

A single count supports this clone. The chain has TRBV6-5 and TRBJ1-2; D not resolved. Germline V gene data show CDR1 as MNHEY and CDR2 as SVGAGI. The CDR3 runs 11 residues. V shed 3 bases and J shed 10 bases, with 9 bases lying between them. The CDR3 nucleotides are TGTGCCAGCAGTTATGGGGATGCCTACACCTTC. Translated: CASSYGDAYTF.

Points on this clone: Distinct nucleotide sequences in the sample also encode this CDR3. The chain has TRBV5-1 and TRBJ1-1, with 9 bases that match TRBD1. Germline V gene data show CDR1 as SGHRS and CDR2 as YFSETQ. The CDR3 sequence is 14 residues long. The V and J ends lost 3 bases and 4 bases, in that order; junction bases with no gene match: 4. CDR3 nucleotide sequence: TGCGCCAGCAGCTCCGGACAGGGGCGCACTGAAGCTTTCTTT. It codes for CASSSGQGRTEAFF.